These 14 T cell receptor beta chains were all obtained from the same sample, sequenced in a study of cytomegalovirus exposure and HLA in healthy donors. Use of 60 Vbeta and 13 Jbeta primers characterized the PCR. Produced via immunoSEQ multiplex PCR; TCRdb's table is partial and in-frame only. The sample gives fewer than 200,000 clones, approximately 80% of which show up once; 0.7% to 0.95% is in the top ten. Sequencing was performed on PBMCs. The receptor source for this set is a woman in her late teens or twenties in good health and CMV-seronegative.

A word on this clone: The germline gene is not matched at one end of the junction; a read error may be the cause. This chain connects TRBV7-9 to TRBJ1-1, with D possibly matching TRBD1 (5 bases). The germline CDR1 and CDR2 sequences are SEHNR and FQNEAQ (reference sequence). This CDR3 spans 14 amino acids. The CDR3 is CSSSTRGGNTEAFF. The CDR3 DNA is TGTTCCAGCAGCACCCGGGGGGGGAACACTGAAGCTTTCTTT.

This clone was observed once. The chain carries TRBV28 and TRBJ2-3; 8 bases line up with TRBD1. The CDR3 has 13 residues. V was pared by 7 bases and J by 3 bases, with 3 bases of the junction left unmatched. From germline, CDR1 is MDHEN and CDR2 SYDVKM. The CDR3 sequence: CASKQGATDTQYF. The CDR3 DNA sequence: TGTGCCAGCAAGCAGGGGGCGACAGATACGCAGTATTTT.

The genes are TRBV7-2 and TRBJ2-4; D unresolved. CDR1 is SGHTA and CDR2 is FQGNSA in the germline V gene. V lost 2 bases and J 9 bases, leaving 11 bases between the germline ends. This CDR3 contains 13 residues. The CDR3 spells CASSLPGTVIQYF. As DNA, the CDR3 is TGTGCCAGCAGCTTACCGGGTACGGTCATTCAGTACTTC.

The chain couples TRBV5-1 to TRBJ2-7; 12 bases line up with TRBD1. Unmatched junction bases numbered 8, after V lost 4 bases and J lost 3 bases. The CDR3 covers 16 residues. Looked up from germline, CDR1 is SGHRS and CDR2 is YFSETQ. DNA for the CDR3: TGCGCCAGCAGCCTGGGACAGGGGGCCGGCCACTACGAGCAGTACTTC. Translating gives CASSLGQGAGHYEQYF.

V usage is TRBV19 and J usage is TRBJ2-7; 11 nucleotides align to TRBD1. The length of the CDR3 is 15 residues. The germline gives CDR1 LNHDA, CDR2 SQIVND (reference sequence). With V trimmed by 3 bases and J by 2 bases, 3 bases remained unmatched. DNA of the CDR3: TGTGCCAGTAGTATGTTGGGACAGGGGGCCTACGAGCAGTACTTC. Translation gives CASSMLGQGAYEQYF.

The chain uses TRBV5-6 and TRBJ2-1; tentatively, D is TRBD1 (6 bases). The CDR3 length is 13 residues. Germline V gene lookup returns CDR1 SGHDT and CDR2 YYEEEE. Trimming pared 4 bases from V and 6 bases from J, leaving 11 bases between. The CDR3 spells CASSGDRSNEQFF. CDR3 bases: TGTGCCAGCAGCGGTGACAGGAGCAATGAGCAGTTCTTC.

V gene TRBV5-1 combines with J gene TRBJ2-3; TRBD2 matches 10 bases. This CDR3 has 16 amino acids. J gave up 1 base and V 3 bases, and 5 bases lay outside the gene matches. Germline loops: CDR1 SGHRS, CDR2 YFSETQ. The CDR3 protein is CASSSPGTSGTDTQYF. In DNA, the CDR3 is TGCGCCAGCAGCTCCCCCGGGACTAGCGGCACAGATACGCAGTATTTT.

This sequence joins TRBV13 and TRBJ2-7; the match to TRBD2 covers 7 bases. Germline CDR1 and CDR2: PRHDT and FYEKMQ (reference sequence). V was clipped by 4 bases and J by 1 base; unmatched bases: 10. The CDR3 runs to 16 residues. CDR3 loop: CASSSLRDYGSYEQYF. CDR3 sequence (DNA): TGTGCCAGCAGCTCCCTCCGGGACTACGGGTCCTACGAGCAGTACTTC. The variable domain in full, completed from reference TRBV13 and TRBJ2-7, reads AAGVIQSPRHLIKEKRETATLKCYPIPRHDTVYWYQQGPGQDPQFLISFYEKMQSDKGSIPDRFSAQQFSDYHSELNMSSLELGDSALYFCASSSLRDYGSYEQYFGPGTRLTVT.

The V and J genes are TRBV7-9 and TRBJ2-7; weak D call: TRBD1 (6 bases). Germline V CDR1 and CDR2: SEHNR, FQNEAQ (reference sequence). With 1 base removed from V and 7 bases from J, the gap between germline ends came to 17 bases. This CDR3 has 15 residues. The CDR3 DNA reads TGTGCCAGCAGCTTAGAGGGGGTAGGGGTGGAGGAGCAGTACTTC. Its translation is CASSLEGVGVEEQYF.

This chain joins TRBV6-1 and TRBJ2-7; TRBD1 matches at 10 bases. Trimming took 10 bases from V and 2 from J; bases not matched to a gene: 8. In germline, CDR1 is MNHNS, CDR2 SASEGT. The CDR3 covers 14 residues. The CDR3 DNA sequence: TGTGCCATCTTACGGGACAGGGGTACCTACGAGCAGTACTTC. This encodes CAILRDRGTYEQYF.

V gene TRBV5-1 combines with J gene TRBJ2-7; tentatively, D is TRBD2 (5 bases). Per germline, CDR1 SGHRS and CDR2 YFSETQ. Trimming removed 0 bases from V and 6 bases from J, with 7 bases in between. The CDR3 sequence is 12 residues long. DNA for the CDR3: TGCGCCAGCAGCTTGGCCGGAGGCGAGCAGTACTTC. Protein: CASSLAGGEQYF.

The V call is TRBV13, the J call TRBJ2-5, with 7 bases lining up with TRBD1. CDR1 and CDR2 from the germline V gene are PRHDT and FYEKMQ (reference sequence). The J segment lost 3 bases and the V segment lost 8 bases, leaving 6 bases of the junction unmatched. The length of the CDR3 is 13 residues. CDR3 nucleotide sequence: TGTGCCAGCCAACGCCAGGGGGAAGAGACCCAGTACTTC. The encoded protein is CASQRQGEETQYF. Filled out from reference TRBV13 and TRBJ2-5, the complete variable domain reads AAGVIQSPRHLIKEKRETATLKCYPIPRHDTVYWYQQGPGQDPQFLISFYEKMQSDKGSIPDRFSAQQFSDYHSELNMSSLELGDSALYFCASQRQGEETQYFGPGTRLLVL.

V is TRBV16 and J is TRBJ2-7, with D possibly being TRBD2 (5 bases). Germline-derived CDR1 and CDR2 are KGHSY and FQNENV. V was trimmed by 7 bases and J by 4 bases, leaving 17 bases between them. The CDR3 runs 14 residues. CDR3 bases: TGTGCCAGCACCGCCGGGATCTCCCCGTACGAGCAGTACTTC. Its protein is CASTAGISPYEQYF. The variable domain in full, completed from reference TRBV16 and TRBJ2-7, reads GEEVAQTPKHLVRGEGQKAKLYCAPIKGHSYVFWYQQVLKNEFKFLISFQNENVFDETGMPKERFSAKCLPNSPCSLEIQATKLEDSAVYFCASTAGISPYEQYFGPGTRLTVT.

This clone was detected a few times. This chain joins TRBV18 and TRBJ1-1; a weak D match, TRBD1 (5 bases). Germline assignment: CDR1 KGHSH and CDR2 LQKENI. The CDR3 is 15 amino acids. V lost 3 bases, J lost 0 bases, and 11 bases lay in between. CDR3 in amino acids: CASSPRQTLNTEAFF. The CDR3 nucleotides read TGTGCCAGCTCACCGAGACAGACGCTGAACACTGAAGCTTTCTTT.